These T cell receptor beta chains were read from a single sample in a study of T cell changes during pregnancy in multiple sclerosis. This table comes from immunoSEQ multiplex PCR, and its TCRdb copy is limited to in-frame clones, with some not included. The table records under 50,000 clones, about 95% of them present only once. The sequencing here drew on CD8+ T cells from peripheral blood mononuclear cells, taken in the first trimester of pregnancy. These receptors all come from a female donor with multiple sclerosis, enrolled in a pregnancy study. The CDR3 runs from the conserved cysteine through the conserved F or W. The D gene is left open where the match is weak. Expanded clones get a size class; other rows say once, few or many, or leave the size out.

clone size	D gene	J gene	V gene	CDR3 protein	CDR3 DNA
once	-	TRBJ2-5	TRBV19	CASSRSRDSETQYF	TGTGCCAGTAGTAGATCCCGGGACTCAGAGACCCAGTACTTC
-	TRBD2	TRBJ2-4	TRBV9	CASSGASGSVQYF	TGTGCCAGCAGCGGGGCTAGCGGGAGTGTTCAGTACTTC
-	-	TRBJ1-2	TRBV12-2	CASRLVPEGDLYGYTF	TGTGCAAGTCGCTTAGTTCCAGAGGGGGACCTCTATGGCTACACCTTC
-	TRBD2	TRBJ2-1	TRBV19	CASSILAEYNEQFF	TGTGCCAGTAGTATACTAGCGGAATACAATGAGCAGTTCTTC
-	-	TRBJ1-1	TRBV30	CAWTLGGATEAFF	TGTGCCTGGACTCTGGGTGGGGCCACTGAAGCTTTCTTT
-	TRBD1	TRBJ2-6	TRBV27	CASRRTGLDSGANVLTF	TGTGCCAGCCGTAGGACAGGCCTGGACTCTGGGGCCAACGTCCTGACTTTC
-	-	TRBJ1-3	TRBV28	CASSVDRYDSGNTIYF	TGTGCCAGCAGTGTGGACAGATACGACTCTGGAAACACCATATATTTT
-	-	TRBJ2-1	TRBV4-3	CASSQDSGRGAYNSEQFF	TGCGCCAGCAGCCAAGACTCGGGCAGGGGGGCATACAATAGTGAGCAGTTCTTC
-	TRBD2	TRBJ2-1	TRBV28	CASLPPYGTSGEDEQFF	TGTGCCAGCCTCCCACCCTACGGGACTAGCGGGGAAGATGAGCAGTTCTTC
once	-	TRBJ1-5	TRBV12-1	CASSHNRGWGQPQHF	TGTGCCAGCAGCCATAACAGGGGATGGGGTCAGCCCCAGCATTTT
-	TRBD1	TRBJ2-3	TRBV5-4	CASSGTGDTQYF	TGTGCCAGCAGCGGGACAGGGGATACGCAGTATTTT
-	TRBD2	TRBJ2-1	TRBV2	CASPGLAGGSNEQFF	TGTGCCAGCCCGGGACTAGCGGGAGGGAGTAATGAGCAGTTCTTC
-	-	TRBJ1-2	TRBV7-9	CASSSEARGYGYTF	TGTGCCAGCAGCTCGGAGGCCCGAGGCTATGGCTACACCTTC
-	-	TRBJ2-1	TRBV2	CASRGQGEQFF	TGTGCCAGCAGGGGGCAGGGTGAGCAGTTCTTC
-	-	TRBJ1-5	TRBV2	CASGVGGGSNQPQHF	TGTGCCAGCGGGGTGGGAGGCGGGAGCAATCAGCCCCAGCATTTT
once	-	TRBJ1-1	TRBV5-6	CASSPTGNTEAFF	TGTGCCAGCAGCCCGACAGGGAACACTGAAGCTTTCTTT
few	-	TRBJ1-1	TRBV14	CASSLTGYTEAFF	TGTGCCAGCAGCCTTACAGGGTACACTGAAGCTTTCTTT
-	-	TRBJ2-1	TRBV11-3	CASSSGAYNEQFF	TGTGCCAGCAGCTCAGGTGCCTACAATGAGCAGTTCTTC
-	TRBD1	TRBJ1-2	TRBV4-1	CASSQDPGQLYGYTF	TGCGCCAGCAGCCAAGATCCGGGACAGCTCTATGGCTACACCTTC
once	-	TRBJ2-3	TRBV4-1	CASSQGLGPTDTQYF	TGCGCCAGCAGCCAAGGGCTAGGCCCCACAGATACGCAGTATTTT
few	-	TRBJ1-1	TRBV29-1	CSVEATMNTEAFF	TGCAGCGTTGAGGCTACTATGAACACTGAAGCTTTCTTT
-	-	TRBJ2-1	TRBV6-1	CASSDWGRPPYNEQFF	TGTGCCAGCAGTGATTGGGGGAGGCCGCCCTACAATGAGCAGTTCTTC
-	-	TRBJ2-3	TRBV9	CASSVAGSTDTQYF	TGTGCCAGCAGCGTAGCAGGAAGCACAGATACGCAGTATTTT
-	-	TRBJ2-3	TRBV6-4	CASSDSTSTDTQYF	TGTGCCAGCAGTGACTCGACTAGCACAGATACGCAGTATTTT
-	TRBD2	TRBJ2-7	TRBV27	CASSALAGGTYEQYF	TGTGCCAGCAGTGCCCTAGCGGGAGGCACCTACGAGCAGTACTTC
-	-	TRBJ2-7	TRBV19	CASSISGYEQYF	TGTGCCAGTAGTATTTCCGGCTACGAGCAGTACTTC
-	TRBD1	TRBJ2-2	TRBV27	CATWTGGTGELFF	TGTGCCACCTGGACAGGGGGCACCGGGGAGCTGTTTTTT
few	-	TRBJ2-1	TRBV7-9	CASSLPERDEQFF	TGTGCCAGCAGCTTACCTGAGCGCGATGAGCAGTTCTTC
once	-	TRBJ1-2	TRBV19	CASSPQGLLDYGYTF	TGTGCCAGTAGTCCACAGGGTCTACTTGACTATGGCTACACCTTC